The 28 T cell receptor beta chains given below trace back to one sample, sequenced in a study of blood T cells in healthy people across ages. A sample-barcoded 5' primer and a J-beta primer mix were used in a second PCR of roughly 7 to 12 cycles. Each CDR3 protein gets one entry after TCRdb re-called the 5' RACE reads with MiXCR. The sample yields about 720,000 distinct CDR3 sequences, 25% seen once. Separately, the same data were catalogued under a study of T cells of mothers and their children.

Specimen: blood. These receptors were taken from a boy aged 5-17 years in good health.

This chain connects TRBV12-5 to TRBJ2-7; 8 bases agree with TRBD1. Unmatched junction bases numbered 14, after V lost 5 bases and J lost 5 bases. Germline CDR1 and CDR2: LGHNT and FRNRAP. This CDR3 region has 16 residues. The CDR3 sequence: CASGILDRVAPDEQYF. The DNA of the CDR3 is TGTGCTAGTGGTATCTTGGACAGGGTAGCTCCTGACGAGCAGTACTTC.

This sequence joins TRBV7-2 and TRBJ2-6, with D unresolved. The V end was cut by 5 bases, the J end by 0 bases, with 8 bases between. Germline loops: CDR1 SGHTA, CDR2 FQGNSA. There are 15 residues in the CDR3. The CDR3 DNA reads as TGTGCCAGCAGCCTGGCCCTCTCTGGGGCCAACGTCCTGACTTTC. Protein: CASSLALSGANVLTF.

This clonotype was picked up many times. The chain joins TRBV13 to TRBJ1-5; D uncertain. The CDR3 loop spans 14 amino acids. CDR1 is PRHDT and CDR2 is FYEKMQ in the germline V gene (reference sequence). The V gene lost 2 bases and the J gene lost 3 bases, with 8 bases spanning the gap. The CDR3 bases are TGTGCCAGCAGCTTACGAGGGCCCAATCAGCCCCAGCATTTT. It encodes CASSLRGPNQPQHF. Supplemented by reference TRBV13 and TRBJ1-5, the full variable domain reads AAGVIQSPRHLIKEKRETATLKCYPIPRHDTVYWYQQGPGQDPQFLISFYEKMQSDKGSIPDRFSAQQFSDYHSELNMSSLELGDSALYFCASSLRGPNQPQHFGDGTRLSIL.

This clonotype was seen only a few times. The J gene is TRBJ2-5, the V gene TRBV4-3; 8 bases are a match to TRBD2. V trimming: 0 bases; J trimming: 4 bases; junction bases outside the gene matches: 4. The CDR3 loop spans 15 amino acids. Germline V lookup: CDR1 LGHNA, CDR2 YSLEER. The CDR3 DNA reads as TGCGCCAGCAGCCAAGATAGCCTAGCGGGAGAGACCCAGTACTTC. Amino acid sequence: CASSQDSLAGETQYF.

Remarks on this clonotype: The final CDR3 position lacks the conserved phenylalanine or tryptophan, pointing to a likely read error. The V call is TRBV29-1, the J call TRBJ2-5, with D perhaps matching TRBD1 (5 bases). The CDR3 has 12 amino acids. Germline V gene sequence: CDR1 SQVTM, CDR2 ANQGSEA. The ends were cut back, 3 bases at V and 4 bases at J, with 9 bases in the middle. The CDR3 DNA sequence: TGCAGCGTTGACAGGGTAAGAGAGACCCAGTACTCC. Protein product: CSVDRVRETQYS.

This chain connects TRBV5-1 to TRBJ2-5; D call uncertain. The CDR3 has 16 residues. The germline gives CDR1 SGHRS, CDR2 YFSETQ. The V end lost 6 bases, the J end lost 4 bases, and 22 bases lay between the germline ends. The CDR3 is CASNSKEMGTGETQYF. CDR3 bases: TGCGCCAGCAACTCCAAGGAGATGGGCACTGGAGAGACCCAGTACTTC.

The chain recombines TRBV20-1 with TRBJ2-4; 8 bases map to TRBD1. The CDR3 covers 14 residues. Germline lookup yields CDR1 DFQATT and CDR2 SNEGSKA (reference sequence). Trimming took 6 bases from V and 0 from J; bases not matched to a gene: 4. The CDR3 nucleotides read TGCAGTGCGACAACAGGGGGAGCCAAAAACATTCAGTACTTC. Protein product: CSATTGGAKNIQYF.

The CDR3 here is CASSLDTGPLSGNTIYF. DNA for the CDR3: TGTGCCAGCAGTTTAGATACAGGACCCCTCTCTGGAAACACCATATATTTT. The genes are TRBV12-3 or TRBV12-4 and TRBJ1-3, with D perhaps matching TRBD1 (5 bases). Trimming removed 1 base at V and 0 bases at J, with 13 bases between. The CDR3 runs to 17 residues.

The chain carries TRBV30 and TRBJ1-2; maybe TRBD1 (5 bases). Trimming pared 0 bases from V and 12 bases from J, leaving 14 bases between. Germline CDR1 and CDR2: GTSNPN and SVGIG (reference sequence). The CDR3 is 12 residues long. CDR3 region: CAWSVWGIEDTF. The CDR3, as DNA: TGTGCCTGGAGTGTATGGGGGATAGAGGACACCTTC. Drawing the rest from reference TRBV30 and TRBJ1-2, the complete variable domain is SQTIHQWPATLVQPVGSPLSLECTVEGTSNPNLYWYRQAAGRGLQLLFYSVGIGQISSEVPQNLSASRPQDRQFILSSKKLLLSDSGFYLCAWSVWGIEDTFGSGTRLTVV.

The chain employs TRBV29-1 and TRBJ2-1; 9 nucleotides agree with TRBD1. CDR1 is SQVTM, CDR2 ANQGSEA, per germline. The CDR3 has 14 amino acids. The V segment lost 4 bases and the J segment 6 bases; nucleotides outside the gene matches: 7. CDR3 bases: TGCAGCGTTGCCGGGACAGGGTTCTGCAATGAGCAGTTCTTC. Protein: CSVAGTGFCNEQFF.

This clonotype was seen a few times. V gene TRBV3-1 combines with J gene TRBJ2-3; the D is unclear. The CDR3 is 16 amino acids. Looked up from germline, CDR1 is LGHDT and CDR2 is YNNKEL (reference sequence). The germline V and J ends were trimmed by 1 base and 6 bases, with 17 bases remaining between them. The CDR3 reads CASSQGQTALRDTQYF. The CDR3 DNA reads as TGTGCCAGCAGCCAAGGCCAGACTGCCCTACGTGATACGCAGTATTTT.

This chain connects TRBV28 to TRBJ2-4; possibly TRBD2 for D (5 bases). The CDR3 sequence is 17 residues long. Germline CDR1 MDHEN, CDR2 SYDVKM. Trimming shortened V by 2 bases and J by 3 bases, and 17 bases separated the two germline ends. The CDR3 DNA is TGTGCCAGCAGTTTAAGCTCTACTACGACTAACAAAAACATTCAGTACTTC. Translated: CASSLSSTTTNKNIQYF.

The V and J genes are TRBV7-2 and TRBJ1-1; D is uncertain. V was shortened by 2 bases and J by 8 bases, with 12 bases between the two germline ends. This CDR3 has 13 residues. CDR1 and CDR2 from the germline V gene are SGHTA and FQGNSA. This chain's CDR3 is CASSLKPRGEAFF. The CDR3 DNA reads TGTGCCAGCAGCTTAAAGCCCCGAGGGGAAGCTTTCTTT.

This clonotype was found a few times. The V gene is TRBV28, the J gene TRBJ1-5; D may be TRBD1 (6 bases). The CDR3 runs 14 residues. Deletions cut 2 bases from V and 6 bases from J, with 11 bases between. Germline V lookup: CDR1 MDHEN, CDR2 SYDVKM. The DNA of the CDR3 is TGTGCCAGCAGTTTAGTCGGGGGCGGTCAGCCCCAGCATTTT. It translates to CASSLVGGGQPQHF.

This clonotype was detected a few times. CDR3 protein: CASSVDAADYSPLHF. The CDR3 DNA reads as TGTGCCAGCAGCGTTGATGCAGCGGACTATTCACCCCTCCACTTT. This chain connects TRBV9 to TRBJ1-6; D remains unclear. The CDR3 loop spans 15 amino acids. The V and J ends lost 2 bases and 8 bases respectively, with 14 bases between them. Germline loops: CDR1 SGDLS, CDR2 YYNGEE. Based on the CDR3 plus reference TRBV9 and TRBJ1-6, the full variable domain is DSGVTQTPKHLITATGQRVTLRCSPRSGDLSVYWYQQSLDQGLQFLIQYYNGEERAKGNILERFSAQQFPDLHSELNLSSLELGDSALYFCASSVDAADYSPLHFGNGTRLTVT.

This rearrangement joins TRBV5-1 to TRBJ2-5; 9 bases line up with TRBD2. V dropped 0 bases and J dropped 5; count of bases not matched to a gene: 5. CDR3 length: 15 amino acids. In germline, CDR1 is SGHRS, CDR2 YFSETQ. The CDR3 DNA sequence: TGCGCCAGCAGCTTGGGGATAGCGGGAGTGGAGACCCAGTACTTC. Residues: CASSLGIAGVETQYF.

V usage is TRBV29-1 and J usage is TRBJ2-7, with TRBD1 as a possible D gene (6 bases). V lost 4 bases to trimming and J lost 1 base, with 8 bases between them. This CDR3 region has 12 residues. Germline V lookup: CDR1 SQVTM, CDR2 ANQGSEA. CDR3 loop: CSVATGSYEQYF. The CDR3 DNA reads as TGCAGCGTTGCGACAGGTTCCTACGAGCAGTACTTC.

Here the CDR3 reads CASSQYPPDGAYEQYF. The CDR3, as DNA: TGCGCCAGCAGCCAATATCCCCCGGACGGAGCCTACGAGCAGTACTTC. The chain combines TRBV5-1 with TRBJ2-7; D call uncertain. CDR1 SGHRS and CDR2 YFSETQ come from the germline V gene. The CDR3 spans 16 residues. V shed 4 bases and J shed 2 bases, with 19 bases lying between them.

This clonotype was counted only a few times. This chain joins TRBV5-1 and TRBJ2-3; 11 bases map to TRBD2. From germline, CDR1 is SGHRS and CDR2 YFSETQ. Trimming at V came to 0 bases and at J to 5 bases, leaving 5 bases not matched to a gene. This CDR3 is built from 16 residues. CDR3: CASSLVGTSGQDTQYF. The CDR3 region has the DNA TGCGCCAGCAGCTTGGTCGGGACTAGCGGACAAGATACGCAGTATTTT. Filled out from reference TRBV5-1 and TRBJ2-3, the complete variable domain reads KAGVTQTPRYLIKTRGQQVTLSCSPISGHRSVSWYQQTPGQGLQFLFEYFSETQRNKGNFPGRFSGRQFSNSRSEMNVSTLELGDSALYLCASSLVGTSGQDTQYFGPGTRLTVL.

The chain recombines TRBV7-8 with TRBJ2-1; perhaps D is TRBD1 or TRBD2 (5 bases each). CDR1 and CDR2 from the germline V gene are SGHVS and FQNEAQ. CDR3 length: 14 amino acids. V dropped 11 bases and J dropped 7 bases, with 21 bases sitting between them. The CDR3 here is CAGQGESGGNEQFF. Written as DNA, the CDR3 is TGTGCCGGCCAAGGCGAGTCTGGGGGAAATGAGCAGTTCTTC.

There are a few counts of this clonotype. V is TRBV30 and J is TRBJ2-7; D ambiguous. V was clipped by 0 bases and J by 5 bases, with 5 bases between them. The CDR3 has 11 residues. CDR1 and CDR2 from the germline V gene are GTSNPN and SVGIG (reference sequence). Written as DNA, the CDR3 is TGTGCCTGGAGTGTAGACCACGAGCAGTACTTC. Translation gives CAWSVDHEQYF.

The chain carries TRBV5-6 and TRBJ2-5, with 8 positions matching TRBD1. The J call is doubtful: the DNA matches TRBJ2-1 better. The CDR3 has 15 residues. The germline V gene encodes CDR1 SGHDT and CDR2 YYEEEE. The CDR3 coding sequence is TGTGCCAGCAGCTATATGGACAGGGATAGAAATGAGCAGTTCTTC. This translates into CASSYMDRDRNEQFF.

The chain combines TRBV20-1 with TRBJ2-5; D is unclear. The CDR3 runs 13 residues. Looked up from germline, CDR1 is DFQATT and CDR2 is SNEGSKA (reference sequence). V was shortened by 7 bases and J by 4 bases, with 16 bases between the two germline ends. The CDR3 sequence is CSEALFSVETQYF. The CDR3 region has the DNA TGCAGTGAGGCGCTTTTTTCGGTAGAGACCCAGTACTTC.

CDR3 nucleotide sequence: TGTGCCAGCAGGACAGGACTCGACTTCTATAATTCACCCCTCCACTTT. Amino acid sequence: CASRTGLDFYNSPLHF. V and J are TRBV6-2 or TRBV6-3 and TRBJ1-6, with TRBD1 as a possible D gene (6 bases). The length of the CDR3 is 16 residues. Trimming removed 6 bases from V and 3 bases from J, with 15 bases in between. CDR1 is MNHEY, CDR2 SVGEGT, per germline.

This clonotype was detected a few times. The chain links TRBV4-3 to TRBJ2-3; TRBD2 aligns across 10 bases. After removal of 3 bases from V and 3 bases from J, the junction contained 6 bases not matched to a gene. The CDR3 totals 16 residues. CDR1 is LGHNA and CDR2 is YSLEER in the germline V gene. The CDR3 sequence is CASSQVLAGSTDTQYF. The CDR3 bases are TGCGCCAGCAGCCAGGTACTAGCGGGGTCGACAGATACGCAGTATTTT.

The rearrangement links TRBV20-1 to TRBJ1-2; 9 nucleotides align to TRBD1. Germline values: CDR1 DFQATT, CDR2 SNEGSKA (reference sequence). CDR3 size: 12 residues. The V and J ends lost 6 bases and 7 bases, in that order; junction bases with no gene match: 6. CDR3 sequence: CSAAQGASGYTF. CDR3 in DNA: TGCAGTGCGGCACAGGGGGCAAGTGGCTACACCTTC.

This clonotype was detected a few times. This CDR3 is CASSVGGGTKQFF. Written as DNA, the CDR3 is TGTGCCAGCAGCGTAGGAGGGGGTACCAAGCAGTTCTTC. The gene calls are TRBV9 and TRBJ2-1, with D maybe TRBD1 (6 bases). Trimming took 0 bases from V and 11 from J, leaving 12 bases between them. Germline V gene sequence: CDR1 SGDLS, CDR2 YYNGEE. The CDR3 runs 13 residues.

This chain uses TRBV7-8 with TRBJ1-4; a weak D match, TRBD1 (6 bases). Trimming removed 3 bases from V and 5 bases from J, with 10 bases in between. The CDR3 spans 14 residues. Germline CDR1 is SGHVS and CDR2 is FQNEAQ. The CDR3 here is CASSFIQGNEKLFF. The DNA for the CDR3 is TGTGCCAGCAGCTTCATACAGGGAAATGAAAAACTGTTTTTT.